This T cell receptor beta chain comes out of a study of T cell clonotyping in hematopoietic cell transplantation. Notes on the study in general: Pathologically expanded recipient clonotypes increased progressively from day 30 to day 180 as diversity fell. Cells were unsorted, so CD4 and CD8 contributions were not separated. At the given depth, recipient repertoires were over 95% de novo clonotypes. Graft donor and pretransplant recipient Inverse Simpson Index values predicted broader posttransplant TCR diversity.

Germline V lookup: CDR1 SGHAT, CDR2 FQNNGV. This CDR3 spans 13 amino acids. V dropped 5 bases and J dropped 4 bases, with 11 bases sitting between them. On this clone: Antigen specificity is unknown.

The table came from immunoSEQ multiplex PCR; TCRdb's copy has only in-frame clones and leaves some out. The sample holds more than 11,000 clones; about 98% are singletons and the top ten take less than 5%. This clonotype was sampled from a female patient aged 50-59 years who had an allogeneic stem cell transplant from an unrelated donor, so T cells may come from the graft donor. Some clones in this sample may be carry-over from other donors' samples. Sample: peripheral blood mononuclear cells, taken 30 days after allogeneic stem cell transplant. The chain has TRBV11-2 and TRBJ1-1; possibly TRBD1 for D (5 bases). Written as DNA, the CDR3 is TGTGCCAGCAGCCAACAGGAGGGCACTGAAGCTTTCTTT. This codes for CASSQQEGTEAFF.